One sample yielded the 28 T cell receptor beta chains listed below, sequenced in a study of shared clonotypes between healthy human individuals. Only in-frame clones appear in the TCRdb table, and some are missing; sequencing was by immunoSEQ multiplex PCR. The sample contains about 980,000 clones, less than 85% of which appear only once. The sequenced material came from memory CD4+ T cells sorted from blood. Subset denoted: CD45RA-negative fraction. These receptors came from a man aged 18 to 29 in good health.

In its sample, this clone was seen once. The chain has TRBV7-2 and TRBJ2-5; D remains ambiguous. V was shortened by 0 bases and J by 4 bases, with 15 bases between the two germline ends. The germline gives CDR1 SGHTA, CDR2 FQGNSA. The CDR3 length is 16 residues. CDR3 amino acids: CASSLAPDRRIETQYF. Here the CDR3 DNA reads TGTGCCAGCAGCTTAGCCCCGGACCGACGCATAGAGACCCAGTACTTC.

In its sample, this clone was seen once. Other DNA sequences from this sample encode an identical CDR3 as well. CDR3 protein: CASSPPSATENTEAFF. The CDR3 DNA is TGTGCCAGCTCACCACCTAGCGCCACGGAGAACACTGAAGCTTTCTTT. The chain uses TRBV18 and TRBJ1-1, with D unclear. Germline V CDR1 and CDR2: KGHSH, LQKENI. The germline V and J ends were trimmed by 0 bases and 1 base, with 12 bases remaining between them. CDR3 length equals 16 residues. Full variable domain (remainder filled in from reference TRBV18 and TRBJ1-1): NAGVMQNPRHLVRRRGQEARLRCSPMKGHSHVYWYRQLPEEGLKFMVYLQKENIIDESGMPKERFSAEFPKEGPSILRIQQVVRGDSAAYFCASSPPSATENTEAFFGQGTRLTVV.

The chain combines TRBV6-1 with TRBJ2-3, with 15 nucleotides matching TRBD2. Germline V gene sequence: CDR1 MNHNS, CDR2 SASEGT. V shed 4 bases, J shed 4 bases, and the junction held 6 bases outside the gene matches. The CDR3 length is 17 residues. The CDR3 DNA sequence: TGTGCCAGCAGTGTCGGACTAGCGGGAGGGCCCGCAGATACGCAGTATTTT. Its protein is CASSVGLAGGPADTQYF.

The chain employs TRBV19 and TRBJ1-1; D is possibly TRBD1 (6 bases). The V gene lost 5 bases and the J gene lost 1 base, with 20 bases spanning the gap. This CDR3 comprises 17 residues. The germline gives CDR1 LNHDA, CDR2 SQIVND (reference sequence). CDR3 residues: CASSAGWGGSWNTEAFF. CDR3 nucleotides: TGTGCCAGTAGTGCCGGGTGGGGGGGCAGTTGGAACACTGAAGCTTTCTTT.

V and J are TRBV2 and TRBJ1-6, with D tentatively TRBD1 (6 bases). There are 18 residues in the CDR3. The germline V gene has CDR1 SNHLY and CDR2 FYNNEI. With 7 bases removed from V and 5 bases from J, the gap between germline ends came to 24 bases. Written as DNA, the CDR3 is TGTGCCAGCACCGTCACAATAGGGGGACCGATAAATAATTCACCCCTCCACTTT. Translation: CASTVTIGGPINNSPLHF.

The rearrangement joins TRBV30 to TRBJ2-3; D call uncertain. The V gene's germline CDR1 is GTSNPN and CDR2 SVGIG (reference sequence). The CDR3 has 14 amino acids. V lost 5 bases, J lost 0 bases, and 12 bases lay in between. The CDR3 DNA sequence: TGTGCCTGGGGGTCTCGATCTAGCACAGATACGCAGTATTTT. Encoded protein: CAWGSRSSTDTQYF.

The genes are TRBV7-6 and TRBJ2-2, with D tentatively TRBD2 (6 bases). The CDR3 extends over 20 amino acids. V was shortened by 0 bases and J by 0 bases, with 20 bases between the two germline ends. In germline, CDR1 is SGHVS, CDR2 FNYEAQ. CDR3 sequence (DNA): TGTGCCAGCAGCTTAGCGGAGGGCGGCAACTTACATGCGAACACCGGGGAGCTGTTTTTT. It specifies CASSLAEGGNLHANTGELFF.

The chain employs TRBV5-1 and TRBJ1-5; a possible D gene is TRBD1 (5 bases). The CDR3 runs to 15 residues. Per germline, CDR1 SGHRS and CDR2 YFSETQ. V lost 4 bases and J lost 0, with 11 bases in between. The CDR3 protein is CASSEGSYSNQPQHF. In DNA, the CDR3 is TGCGCCAGCAGCGAGGGGAGCTATAGCAATCAGCCCCAGCATTTT.

This sequence joins TRBV30 and TRBJ1-3; TRBD1 aligns across 9 bases. CDR1 is GTSNPN, CDR2 SVGIG, per germline (reference sequence). CDR3 size: 17 residues. With V trimmed by 0 bases and J by 0 bases, 6 bases remained unmatched. CDR3 DNA sequence: TGTGCCTGGAGTGTACAGGGACAGGGATCCTCTGGAAACACCATATATTTT. Translated: CAWSVQGQGSSGNTIYF.

The V gene is TRBV6-5, the J gene TRBJ2-6, with D hard to call. CDR3 length: 15 residues. Trimming removed 8 bases at V and 3 bases at J, with 14 bases between. The germline V gene has CDR1 MNHEY and CDR2 SVGAGI. CDR3 nucleotides: TGTGCCAGCGGAGCTACCCAAGGTGGGGCCAACGTCCTGACTTTC. It codes for CASGATQGGANVLTF.

This clone was recorded many times. This rearrangement joins TRBV6-5 to TRBJ1-1, with D possibly matching TRBD1 (5 bases). The ends were cut back, 6 bases at V and 5 bases at J, with 16 bases in the middle. CDR1 and CDR2 from the germline V gene are MNHEY and SVGAGI. The CDR3 sequence is 14 residues long. In DNA, the CDR3 is TGTGCCAGCAGATCCTCGACAGTCTCTACTGAAGCTTTCTTT. Translated: CASRSSTVSTEAFF.

This clone turned up a few times. The CDR3 DNA follows: TGTGCCAGCAACCGGCCCCTCTTCTACGAGCAGTACTTC. It encodes CASNRPLFYEQYF. J is TRBJ2-7 and V is TRBV28, with D unclear. Trimming removed 7 bases from V and 3 bases from J, with 13 bases in between. In germline, CDR1 is MDHEN, CDR2 SYDVKM. The CDR3 covers 13 residues. Filled out from reference TRBV28 and TRBJ2-7, the complete variable domain reads DVKVTQSSRYLVKRTGEKVFLECVQDMDHENMFWYRQDPGLGLRLIYFSYDVKMKEKGDIPEGYSVSREKKERFSLILESASTNQTSMYLCASNRPLFYEQYFGPGTRLTVT.

As DNA, the CDR3 is TGCGCCAGCAGCGGGGGGGAGCTCTACAATGAGCAGTTCTTC. Its translation: CASSGGELYNEQFF. V and J are TRBV4-1 and TRBJ2-1; 7 bases match TRBD2. The germline V gene encodes CDR1 MGHRA and CDR2 YSYEKL. This CDR3 contains 14 residues. Trimming at V came to 5 bases and at J to 3 bases, leaving 4 bases not matched to a gene.

A single count supports this clone. This chain links TRBV11-2 with TRBJ2-1; 8 bases are a match to TRBD2. This CDR3 is built from 14 residues. Germline assignment: CDR1 SGHAT and CDR2 FQNNGV. The V and J ends lost 5 bases and 5 bases, in that order; junction bases with no gene match: 5. The chain's CDR3 is CASSPERGHNEQFF. CDR3 DNA sequence: TGTGCCAGCAGCCCCGAGCGGGGGCACAATGAGCAGTTCTTC.

V is TRBV5-1 and J is TRBJ1-1; tentatively, D is TRBD1 (5 bases). V lost 1 base and J 5 bases, leaving 24 bases between the germline ends. The CDR3 spans 18 residues. Germline V CDR1 and CDR2: SGHRS, YFSETQ. CDR3 sequence (DNA): TGCGCCAGCAGCTTGACCGGGAGGGCGCCGGGGGTATCTACTGAAGCTTTCTTT. It yields the protein CASSLTGRAPGVSTEAFF. Based on the CDR3 plus reference TRBV5-1 and TRBJ1-1, the full variable domain is KAGVTQTPRYLIKTRGQQVTLSCSPISGHRSVSWYQQTPGQGLQFLFEYFSETQRNKGNFPGRFSGRQFSNSRSEMNVSTLELGDSALYLCASSLTGRAPGVSTEAFFGQGTRLTVV.

This clone was observed a single time. The V gene is TRBV28, the J gene TRBJ2-1, with D perhaps matching TRBD2 (5 bases). V lost 5 bases and J lost 7, with 18 bases in between. Germline CDR1 and CDR2: MDHEN and SYDVKM. CDR3 length: 15 residues. CDR3 region: CASSIPGIRSNEQFF. DNA of the CDR3: TGTGCCAGCAGTATCCCCGGGATAAGGTCAAATGAGCAGTTCTTC.

This clone was found many times. Other DNA sequences in the same sample also yield this CDR3. V gene TRBV11-3 combines with J gene TRBJ2-1; 7 positions match TRBD2. This CDR3 is built from 14 residues. The germline CDR1 and CDR2 sequences are SGHNT and YENEEA. J was trimmed by 4 bases and V by 6 bases; bases with no gene match: 6. CDR3 residues: CASSSSGLYNEQFF. The CDR3 bases are TGTGCCAGCAGTTCTAGCGGTCTTTACAATGAGCAGTTCTTC.

The rearrangement uses TRBV6-1 and TRBJ1-2, with 7 bases lining up with TRBD1. The V gene's germline CDR1 is MNHNS and CDR2 SASEGT. Unmatched junction bases numbered 9, after V lost 7 bases and J lost 7 bases. The CDR3 contains 13 residues. Here the CDR3 reads CASNPTGYSGYTF. The CDR3 DNA reads as TGTGCCAGCAACCCGACAGGGTATAGTGGCTACACCTTC.

This sequence joins TRBV7-2 and TRBJ1-1; maybe TRBD1 (5 bases). The germline V and J ends were trimmed by 5 bases and 0 bases, with 10 bases remaining between them. In germline, CDR1 is SGHTA, CDR2 FQGNSA. The CDR3 spans 14 residues. CDR3 coding DNA: TGTGCCAGCAGCCCAGGGATGTTGAACACTGAAGCTTTCTTT. This gives the protein CASSPGMLNTEAFF. The whole variable domain, filled in from reference TRBV7-2 and TRBJ1-1, reads GAGVSQSPSNKVTEKGKDVELRCDPISGHTALYWYRQSLGQGLEFLIYFQGNSAPDKSGLPSDRFSAERTGGSVSTLTIQRTQQEDSAVYLCASSPGMLNTEAFFGQGTRLTVV.

This chain connects TRBV7-2 to TRBJ2-7, with D perhaps TRBD1 (5 bases). The V and J ends lost 2 bases and 5 bases respectively, with 13 bases between them. This CDR3 contains 14 residues. CDR1 SGHTA and CDR2 FQGNSA come from the germline V gene. Here the CDR3 reads CASSLTQGNHEQYF. In nucleotides, the CDR3 is TGTGCCAGCAGCTTAACCCAGGGCAACCACGAGCAGTACTTC.

The CDR3 DNA reads TGTGCCAGCAGCTCCCCGGGACTAGCGACGCAGTATTTT. Encoded protein: CASSSPGLATQYF. V and J are TRBV7-2 and TRBJ2-3, with 10 bases matching TRBD2. V dropped 4 bases and J dropped 9; count of bases not matched to a gene: 4. The CDR3 runs to 13 residues. Germline CDR1 and CDR2: SGHTA and FQGNSA.

The V call is TRBV28, the J call TRBJ2-7, with 7 bases fitting TRBD2. The CDR3 runs 11 residues. J lost 6 bases, V lost 8 bases, and 4 bases had no gene match. Germline CDR1 MDHEN, CDR2 SYDVKM. The CDR3: CASSGGSEQYF. CDR3 bases: TGTGCCAGCTCCGGGGGGAGCGAGCAGTACTTC. The full variable domain, in which reference TRBV28 and TRBJ2-7 provide the parts outside the CDR3, is DVKVTQSSRYLVKRTGEKVFLECVQDMDHENMFWYRQDPGLGLRLIYFSYDVKMKEKGDIPEGYSVSREKKERFSLILESASTNQTSMYLCASSGGSEQYFGPGTRLTVT.

The CDR3 region is CASSFGRAGDSPLHF. Here the CDR3 DNA reads TGCGCCAGCAGCTTCGGTAGGGCCGGGGATTCACCCCTCCACTTT. The chain links TRBV5-1 to TRBJ1-6; D gene ambiguous. Germline assignment: CDR1 SGHRS and CDR2 YFSETQ. The CDR3 is 15 amino acids. V shed 2 bases and J shed 8 bases, with 14 bases lying between them.

This clone has just a few counts. This chain joins TRBV5-1 and TRBJ2-1, with TRBD1 matching over 10 bases. The CDR3 extends over 13 amino acids. Per the germline V gene, CDR1 is SGHRS and CDR2 is YFSETQ. Germline trimming cut 1 base from V and 9 bases from J; bases unmatched to any gene: 1. In nucleotides, the CDR3 is TGCGCCAGCAGCTTGTGGACAGGGGGTGAGCAGTTCTTC. Protein sequence: CASSLWTGGEQFF.

The chain has TRBV5-1 and TRBJ1-2; no reliable D call. The V end lost 2 bases, the J end lost 4 bases, and 9 bases lay between the germline ends. Germline V gene lookup returns CDR1 SGHRS and CDR2 YFSETQ. The CDR3 contains 13 residues. Written as DNA, the CDR3 is TGCGCCAGCAGCTTCGATGAGGGCTATGGCTACACCTTC. This sequence encodes CASSFDEGYGYTF.

The table lists this clone with a count of one. This chain links TRBV5-5 with TRBJ2-2; D unresolved. Germline loops: CDR1 SGHKS, CDR2 YYEKEE (reference sequence). Trimming removed 1 base from V and 6 bases from J, with 10 bases in between. This CDR3 has 14 amino acids. CDR3: CASSLPVDSGELFF. In DNA form, the CDR3 reads TGTGCCAGCAGCTTGCCCGTCGATTCCGGGGAGCTGTTTTTT.

The chain carries TRBV30 and TRBJ1-1; 7 positions match TRBD1. This CDR3 has 14 amino acids. Germline V CDR1 and CDR2: GTSNPN, SVGIG (reference sequence). V lost 4 bases and J lost 2; bases outside the gene matches: 7. CDR3 protein: CAWIGQASNTEAFF. CDR3 DNA: TGTGCCTGGATAGGACAGGCTTCTAACACTGAAGCTTTCTTT.

V and J are TRBV18 and TRBJ2-5; tentatively, D is TRBD2 (5 bases). The germline V and J ends were trimmed by 6 bases and 4 bases, with 12 bases remaining between them. Germline CDR1 KGHSH, CDR2 LQKENI. The CDR3 is made up of 13 amino acids. The CDR3 region has the DNA TGTGCCAGCTCCCTCCGGGGTGGAGAGACCCAGTACTTC. It codes for CASSLRGGETQYF.